What follows are 32 T cell receptor beta chains derived from one specimen sequenced in a study of cytomegalovirus exposure and HLA in healthy donors. The method was immunoSEQ multiplex PCR; TCRdb's version includes in-frame clones alone and lacks a portion of them. The data contain over 120,000 clones, about 95% of them seen just once; the ten biggest clones take up approximately 1.8%. Sequencing was performed on PBMCs. The receptors derive from a man younger than 35 in good health and CMV-seropositive.

This sequence joins TRBV5-1 and TRBJ2-5; 13 nucleotides line up with TRBD2. The length of the CDR3 is 16 residues. V lost 3 bases and J lost 4; bases outside the gene matches: 6. CDR1 is SGHRS, CDR2 YFSETQ, per germline. The CDR3 DNA reads as TGCGCCAGCAGCTCCGGACTAGCGGGAGAGGGAGAGACCCAGTACTTC. The encoded protein is CASSSGLAGEGETQYF.

The rearrangement uses TRBV29-1 and TRBJ1-1; no reliable D call. V was shortened by 5 bases and J by 3 bases, with 10 bases between the two germline ends. Germline-derived CDR1 and CDR2 are SQVTM and ANQGSEA. The CDR3 totals 12 residues. The CDR3, as DNA: TGCAGCGTTAGGAGCTGGGACACTGAAGCTTTCTTT. It codes for CSVRSWDTEAFF.

A remark on this clone: Other DNA sequences from this sample encode an identical CDR3 as well. The genes are TRBV30 and TRBJ1-5; D unresolved. V gave up 0 bases and J gave up 4 bases, with 7 bases separating them. Looked up from germline, CDR1 is GTSNPN and CDR2 is SVGIG (reference sequence). CDR3 length: 13 amino acids. CDR3 sequence (DNA): TGTGCCTGGAGTGTCGGAGGGAATCAGCCCCAGCATTTT. Amino acids: CAWSVGGNQPQHF.

The genes are TRBV6-1 and TRBJ2-1, with a possible D match to TRBD2 (5 bases). The CDR3 is 14 amino acids. Trimming cost V 4 bases and J 4 bases, with 11 bases left between them. CDR1 and CDR2 from the germline V gene are MNHNS and SASEGT. The CDR3 DNA follows: TGTGCCAGCAGTGCTAGCCCAAATTACAATGAGCAGTTCTTC. It encodes CASSASPNYNEQFF.

V is TRBV7-2 and J is TRBJ1-1, with TRBD1 as a possible D gene (5 bases). V shed 2 bases and J shed 11 bases, with 15 bases lying between them. The CDR3 is 13 amino acids. In germline, CDR1 is SGHTA, CDR2 FQGNSA. This chain's CDR3 is CASSLRRGTQAFF. The CDR3 nucleotides are TGTGCCAGCAGCTTAAGGCGGGGCACTCAGGCTTTCTTT.

Of note for this clone: At one of its ends the junction is not consistent with the germline gene, which may arise from a read error. The rearrangement joins TRBV6-5 to TRBJ1-2; weak D call: TRBD1 (5 bases). Germline V gives CDR1 MNHEY, CDR2 SVGAGI. The CDR3 is 13 residues long. CDR3 sequence reads: CASSDSWGGGYTF. The CDR3 DNA sequence: TGTGCCAGCAGTGACTCGTGGGGGGGTGGCTACACCTTC.

The genes are TRBV5-1 and TRBJ2-3, with TRBD2 matching over 11 bases. There are 18 residues in the CDR3. The germline CDR1 and CDR2 sequences are SGHRS and YFSETQ. Trimming took 4 bases from V and 3 from J; bases not matched to a gene: 13. The CDR3 DNA follows: TGCGCCAGCAGCGCCGGAGTTCTACTAGCGGGAGCGACAGATACGCAGTATTTT. Translation gives CASSAGVLLAGATDTQYF.

The rearrangement links TRBV5-6 to TRBJ2-1; TRBD2 might be the D (6 bases). The CDR3 totals 13 residues. V was shortened by 2 bases and J by 7 bases, with 10 bases between the two germline ends. Germline V lookup: CDR1 SGHDT, CDR2 YYEEEE. The CDR3 loop reads CASSFRGRNEQFF. The CDR3 DNA follows: TGTGCCAGCAGCTTCAGAGGGAGGAATGAGCAGTTCTTC.

The CDR3 DNA is TGTGCCACTAGCGGGATGGGGACAGATACGCAGTATTTT. Translated, it gives CATSGMGTDTQYF. V is TRBV25-1 and J is TRBJ2-3; 9 bases fit TRBD2. Germline CDR1 and CDR2: MGHDK and SYGVNS. The CDR3 runs to 13 residues. Losses at the gene ends were 10 bases for V and 3 bases for J; bases not matched to a gene: 5.

The V gene is TRBV28, the J gene TRBJ2-5, with D hard to call. Trimming took off 3 bases at V and 4 bases at J, with 3 bases between the two ends. The CDR3 length is 11 residues. Germline loops: CDR1 MDHEN, CDR2 SYDVKM. CDR3 sequence (DNA): TGTGCCAGCAGTTTCGGAGAGACCCAGTACTTC. Protein: CASSFGETQYF.

CDR3 residues: CASSGEPGSGRAVDTQYF. The CDR3 DNA follows: TGTGCCAGCAGTGGCGAACCGGGTAGCGGGAGGGCCGTAGATACGCAGTATTTT. The chain is built from TRBV2 and TRBJ2-3; 11 nucleotides align to TRBD2. The junction had 14 bases not matched to a gene; V was cut back by 4 bases and J by 5 bases. Germline V CDR1 and CDR2: SNHLY, FYNNEI. This CDR3 spans 18 amino acids.

The chain carries TRBV5-1 and TRBJ1-4, with a possible D match to TRBD1 (5 bases). The CDR3 totals 15 residues. V was cut by 4 bases and J by 1 base, with 11 bases left in between. Germline V gene lookup returns CDR1 SGHRS and CDR2 YFSETQ. CDR3 amino acids: CASSRSGETNEKLFF. In nucleotides, the CDR3 is TGCGCCAGCAGCCGGTCGGGGGAAACTAATGAAAAACTGTTTTTT.

This chain joins TRBV5-4 and TRBJ2-6, with 10 nucleotides matching TRBD2. After removal of 4 bases from V and 0 bases from J, the junction contained 7 bases not matched to a gene. The CDR3 runs to 18 residues. Per the germline V gene, CDR1 is SGHNT and CDR2 is YYREEE (reference sequence). CDR3: CASSTLAGVTSGANVLTF. For the CDR3, the DNA is TGTGCCAGCAGCACTCTAGCGGGAGTTACCTCTGGGGCCAACGTCCTGACTTTC.

This clone was detected only once. The DNA of the CDR3 is TGTGCCAGCAGTCCATCCGGGACAGCGAACACTGAAGCTTTCTTT. Encoded protein: CASSPSGTANTEAFF. The gene calls are TRBV28 and TRBJ1-1, with 7 bases matching TRBD1. The CDR3 totals 15 residues. Germline CDR1 and CDR2: MDHEN and SYDVKM. Unmatched junction bases numbered 7, after V lost 5 bases and J lost 1 base.

The chain uses TRBV29-1 and TRBJ2-4; a possible D gene is TRBD1 (6 bases). The CDR3 length is 13 residues. Germline CDR1 reads SQVTM; CDR2 reads ANQGSEA. V was pared by 4 bases and J by 1 base, with 8 bases between. The CDR3 is CSVGQGAKNIQYF. The CDR3 DNA follows: TGCAGCGTTGGTCAGGGGGCCAAAAACATTCAGTACTTC.

V and J are TRBV28 and TRBJ1-4; 9 bases align to TRBD1. CDR1 is MDHEN and CDR2 is SYDVKM in the germline V gene. Germline trimming cut 7 bases from V and 8 bases from J; bases unmatched to any gene: 8. The CDR3 totals 14 residues. CDR3 residues: CASTSGQGVEKLFF. Written as DNA, the CDR3 is TGTGCCAGCACCTCGGGACAGGGAGTCGAAAAACTGTTTTTT.

V and J are TRBV9 and TRBJ2-7, with 9 bases that match TRBD2. The ends lost 4 bases at V and 2 bases at J; junction bases unmatched: 7. The germline V gene has CDR1 SGDLS and CDR2 YYNGEE. The CDR3 has 15 amino acids. The CDR3 DNA sequence: TGTGCCAGCAGCCCCCTGCTAGCGGGACCCTACGAGCAGTACTTC. Protein: CASSPLLAGPYEQYF.

This chain links TRBV5-6 with TRBJ2-3, with D tentatively TRBD1 (6 bases). The CDR3 has 15 residues. From germline, CDR1 is SGHDT and CDR2 YYEEEE. V shed 4 bases and J shed 3 bases, with 15 bases lying between them. CDR3: CASSPGHLRTDTQYF. CDR3 DNA: TGTGCCAGCAGCCCGGGACATCTACGGACAGATACGCAGTATTTT.

This sequence joins TRBV2 and TRBJ2-5; TRBD1 might be the D (5 bases). Trimming took 7 bases from V and 5 from J, leaving 23 bases between them. This CDR3 comprises 16 residues. Per germline, CDR1 SNHLY and CDR2 FYNNEI. CDR3 amino acids: CASTPTGAPSGETQYF. The CDR3 DNA reads as TGTGCCAGCACACCAACAGGTGCTCCATCAGGGGAGACCCAGTACTTC.

The chain employs TRBV9 and TRBJ2-1; tentatively, D is TRBD1 (6 bases). Germline-derived CDR1 and CDR2 are SGDLS and YYNGEE. Trimming took 0 bases from V and 6 from J, leaving 16 bases between them. The CDR3 sequence is 16 residues long. This CDR3 is CASSVGQGPKGNEQFF. CDR3 nucleotides: TGTGCCAGCAGCGTAGGTCAGGGGCCCAAGGGCAATGAGCAGTTCTTC.

The genes are TRBV11-2 and TRBJ1-4; D gene ambiguous. CDR3 length: 12 amino acids. Germline CDR1 SGHAT, CDR2 FQNNGV. The V end lost 1 base, the J end lost 10 bases, and 7 bases lay between the germline ends. The CDR3 region has the DNA TGTGCCAGCAGCTTAGGTCCAGGAAAACTGTTTTTT. It translates to CASSLGPGKLFF.

The chain combines TRBV28 with TRBJ2-1; D not resolved. V was pared by 8 bases and J by 5 bases, with 13 bases between. The CDR3 extends over 13 amino acids. The germline gives CDR1 MDHEN, CDR2 SYDVKM. The CDR3 nucleotides are TGTGCCAGCCGACTCGATAGCAACAATGAGCAGTTCTTC. Translation: CASRLDSNNEQFF.

The rearrangement uses TRBV28 and TRBJ2-7; D perhaps matches TRBD1 (5 bases). There are 15 residues in the CDR3. Germline CDR1 reads MDHEN; CDR2 reads SYDVKM. With 2 bases removed from V and 6 bases from J, the gap between germline ends came to 17 bases. CDR3 coding DNA: TGTGCCAGCAGTTTACTCTCGGACAAAGTTCTCGAGCAGTACTTC. It translates to CASSLLSDKVLEQYF.

The chain has TRBV18 and TRBJ1-5; D remains unclear. CDR1 KGHSH and CDR2 LQKENI come from the germline V gene. CDR3 length: 12 residues. Trimming left V 6 bases short and J 2 bases short, with 5 bases between. The CDR3 sequence is CASSSGNQPQHF. The DNA for the CDR3 is TGTGCCAGCTCTTCGGGCAATCAGCCCCAGCATTTT. The entire variable domain, with the rest obtained from reference TRBV18 and TRBJ1-5, is as follows: NAGVMQNPRHLVRRRGQEARLRCSPMKGHSHVYWYRQLPEEGLKFMVYLQKENIIDESGMPKERFSAEFPKEGPSILRIQQVVRGDSAAYFCASSSGNQPQHFGDGTRLSIL.

The V and J genes are TRBV9 and TRBJ1-1; D uncertain. Germline values: CDR1 SGDLS, CDR2 YYNGEE. The length of the CDR3 is 13 residues. Trimming shortened V by 2 bases and J by 8 bases, and 13 bases separated the two germline ends. The CDR3, as DNA: TGTGCCAGCAGCGTGGGCCAGATGGAAGAAGCTTTCTTT. It codes for CASSVGQMEEAFF. Full variable domain (remainder filled in from reference TRBV9 and TRBJ1-1): DSGVTQTPKHLITATGQRVTLRCSPRSGDLSVYWYQQSLDQGLQFLIQYYNGEERAKGNILERFSAQQFPDLHSELNLSSLELGDSALYFCASSVGQMEEAFFGQGTRLTVV.

V usage is TRBV6-1 and J usage is TRBJ2-5; possibly TRBD1 for D (6 bases). The CDR3 runs to 13 residues. V was clipped by 7 bases and J by 3 bases, with 12 bases between them. Per germline, CDR1 MNHNS and CDR2 SASEGT. CDR3 region: CASNWAGEETQYF. CDR3 nucleotides: TGTGCCAGCAATTGGGCAGGGGAAGAGACCCAGTACTTC.

The V gene is TRBV11-3, the J gene TRBJ2-1; the match to TRBD2 covers 11 bases. The CDR3 has 19 amino acids. V was pared by 5 bases and J by 0 bases, with 12 bases of the junction left unmatched. CDR1 is SGHNT, CDR2 YENEEA, per germline. The CDR3 spells CASSREGTSGESSYNEQFF. DNA of the CDR3: TGTGCCAGCAGCCGGGAAGGGACTAGCGGCGAGAGCTCCTACAATGAGCAGTTCTTC.

The chain couples TRBV7-9 to TRBJ2-1; TRBD2 aligns across 9 bases. The CDR3 contains 16 residues. Germline V gene lookup returns CDR1 SEHNR and CDR2 FQNEAQ (reference sequence). V gave up 5 bases and J gave up 2 bases; unmatched junction bases: 7. The CDR3 sequence: CASSTLSGGTYNEQFF. In DNA, the CDR3 is TGTGCCAGCAGCACACTTAGCGGGGGTACCTACAATGAGCAGTTCTTC. The variable domain in full, with the rest retrieved from reference TRBV7-9 and TRBJ2-1, is DTGVSQNPRHKITKRGQNVTFRCDPISEHNRLYWYRQTLGQGPEFLTYFQNEAQLEKSRLLSDRFSAERPKGSFSTLEIQRTEQGDSAMYLCASSTLSGGTYNEQFFGPGTRLTVL.

The chain couples TRBV5-1 to TRBJ2-1; TRBD2 matches at 7 bases. In germline, CDR1 is SGHRS, CDR2 YFSETQ. CDR3 length equals 15 residues. V gave up 2 bases and J gave up 5 bases; unmatched junction bases: 7. The CDR3 sequence is CASSLWEGRHNEQFF. In DNA, the CDR3 is TGCGCCAGCAGCTTATGGGAGGGCCGCCACAATGAGCAGTTCTTC.

The chain joins TRBV4-1 to TRBJ1-2; 8 bases are a match to TRBD1. Germline V gives CDR1 MGHRA, CDR2 YSYEKL. The CDR3 has 15 amino acids. The V and J ends lost 1 base and 8 bases, in that order; junction bases with no gene match: 9. In DNA form, the CDR3 reads TGCGCCAGCAGCCAAGGGGGGACAGGCGCAAGGGGCTACACCTTC. Protein sequence: CASSQGGTGARGYTF.

The CDR3 region is CASSLERGGETQYF. In nucleotides, the CDR3 is TGTGCCAGCAGCTTGGAAAGGGGAGGAGAGACCCAGTACTTC. The genes are TRBV5-4 and TRBJ2-5, with a weak D call TRBD2 (6 bases). V lost 0 bases and J lost 4, with 10 bases in between. The CDR3 is made up of 14 amino acids. CDR1 is SGHNT and CDR2 is YYREEE in the germline V gene (reference sequence).

The rearrangement uses TRBV2 and TRBJ1-1; 9 nucleotides match TRBD1. Germline CDR1 SNHLY, CDR2 FYNNEI. J was trimmed by 2 bases and V by 5 bases; bases with no gene match: 6. This CDR3 has 15 amino acids. The DNA for the CDR3 is TGTGCCAGCAGTCCCGGGACAGGGATCAACACTGAAGCTTTCTTT. It translates to CASSPGTGINTEAFF. Full variable domain (missing parts from reference TRBV2 and TRBJ1-1): EPEVTQTPSHQVTQMGQEVILRCVPISNHLYFYWYRQILGQKVEFLVSFYNNEISEKSEIFDDQFSVERPDGSNFTLKIRSTKLEDSAMYFCASSPGTGINTEAFFGQGTRLTVV.